A selection of T cell receptor beta chains follows, all from one sample in a study of T-cell memory formation after mild COVID-19. TCRdb analysed the 5' RACE reads with MiXCR anew, one entry per CDR3 protein. The table includes 300,000 to 400,000 distinct CDR3 sequences, about 21% detected once. The sequencing sample was made of PBMCs or a T cell subset sorted from them (not recorded which). Receptors originate from an adult woman who had mild COVID-19 (a few samples of this study predate the infection). Cell type and time point are not known. The CDR3 runs from the conserved cysteine through the conserved F or W. Fields, in order: clone size, J gene, CDR3 length, V gene, D gene, CDR3 protein, CDR3 DNA. The D gene is left open where the match is weak. Clone size is not always given. Where it is, it says once, few, many or a class for expanded clones.

>many|TRBJ2-5|13|TRBV5-1|TRBD1
CASSLTGAETQYF
TGCGCCAGCAGCTTGACAGGGGCAGAGACCCAGTACTTC
>NA|TRBJ1-5|15|TRBV27|NA
CASSLSGVSNQPQHF
TGTGCCAGCAGTTTAAGCGGAGTTAGCAATCAGCCCCAGCATTTT
>NA|TRBJ2-7|17|TRBV23-1|TRBD1
CASSQSLGTGGLYEQYF
TGCGCCAGCAGTCAATCGTTAGGGACAGGGGGACTCTACGAGCAGTACTTC
>NA|TRBJ2-3|15|TRBV7-8|NA
CASSPSGYSTDTQYF
TGTGCCAGCAGCCCCAGCGGATATAGCACAGATACGCAGTATTTT
>NA|TRBJ1-6|15|TRBV9|NA
CASSVGGRDNSPLHF
TGTGCCAGCAGCGTAGGCGGGAGGGATAATTCACCCCTCCACTTT
>once|TRBJ1-2|16|TRBV4-1|TRBD1
CASSQVLGGGTYGYTF
TGCGCCAGCAGCCAAGTGCTAGGAGGGGGCACCTATGGCTACACCTTC
>few|TRBJ1-1|13|TRBV25-1|NA
CASSGLGRQEAFF
TGTGCCAGCAGTGGCCTCGGTCGACAAGAAGCTTTCTTT
>NA|TRBJ1-2|12|TRBV12-3/TRBV12-4|NA
CASSLPSYGYTF
TGTGCCAGCAGTTTACCCTCATATGGCTACACCTTC
>many|TRBJ2-6|14|TRBV7-3|NA
CASSPSPGANVLTF
TGTGCCAGCAGCCCTTCGCCTGGGGCCAACGTCCTGACTTTC
>few|TRBJ2-7|14|TRBV29-1|TRBD1
CSSHANGTGEEQYF
TGCAGCTCACACGCAAACGGGACAGGCGAAGAGCAGTACTTC
>few|TRBJ2-7|15|TRBV6-6|NA
CASKERSATSYEQYF
TGTGCCAGCAAAGAGAGGAGCGCCACATCCTACGAGCAGTACTTC
>many|TRBJ1-2|12|TRBV10-3|NA
CAISESNYGYTF
TGTGCCATCAGTGAATCTAACTATGGCTACACCTTC
>few|TRBJ2-3|15|TRBV6-5|NA
CASSYSGGPADTQYF
TGTGCCAGCAGTTACTCCGGAGGGCCCGCAGATACGCAGTATTTT
>few|TRBJ2-3|17|TRBV2|TRBD2
CASSESRLAGSTDTQYF
TGTGCCAGCAGTGAGAGCAGACTAGCGGGCAGCACAGATACGCAGTATTTT
>NA|TRBJ1-1|13|TRBV15|NA
CATSLDMNTEAFF
TGTGCCACCAGCCTGGATATGAACACTGAAGCTTTCTTT
>NA|TRBJ1-3|15|TRBV18|NA
CASSPGQGSGNTIYF
TGTGCCAGCTCACCGGGCCAGGGCTCTGGAAACACCATATATTTT
>many|TRBJ2-7|14|TRBV5-6|NA
CASSLVGSSYEQYF
TGTGCCAGCAGCTTAGTCGGGTCCTCCTACGAGCAGTACTTC
>few|TRBJ2-3|15|TRBV7-2|TRBD2
CASSRTSGRIDTQYF
TGTGCCAGCAGTCGAACTAGCGGGAGAATAGATACGCAGTATTTT
>NA|TRBJ2-1|13|TRBV5-1|TRBD1
CASRPTGGNEQFF
TGCGCCAGCAGACCTACAGGGGGCAATGAGCAGTTCTTC
>NA|TRBJ1-2|13|TRBV7-9|NA
CASRGHHNYGYTF
TGTGCCAGCAGGGGACACCATAACTATGGCTACACCTTC
>few|TRBJ2-3|17|TRBV3-1|TRBD1
CASSQDLGQGAADTQYF
TGTGCCAGCAGCCAAGATTTGGGCCAGGGGGCAGCAGATACGCAGTATTTT
>NA|TRBJ2-3|15|TRBV20-1|NA
CSARDERGGTDTQYF
TGCAGTGCTAGAGATGAACGGGGCGGCACAGATACGCAGTATTTT
>NA|TRBJ2-2|13|TRBV20-1|NA
CSATTLNTGELFF
TGCAGTGCTACTACCTTGAACACCGGGGAGCTGTTTTTT
>NA|TRBJ2-5|16|TRBV19|TRBD2
CASSIGSGGPQETQYF
TGTGCCAGTAGTATAGGGTCGGGAGGCCCTCAAGAGACCCAGTACTTC
>NA|TRBJ2-7|15|TRBV6-6|TRBD2
CASSNPKRGEFEQYF
TGTGCCAGCAGTAACCCGAAGCGGGGGGAATTCGAGCAGTACTTC
>many|TRBJ2-6|15|TRBV30|NA
CAWSPHTSGANVLTF
TGTGCCTGGAGTCCTCACACCTCTGGGGCCAACGTCCTGACTTTC